These T cell receptor beta chains were read from a single sample in a study of CD8+ T cells in alopecia areata. Repertoires were generated with immunoSEQ multiplex PCR, while TCRdb's copy carries only in-frame clones and drops some. The table records approximately 42,000 clones, roughly two thirds of them present only once. The specimen comprised CD8+ T cells sorted from blood, sampled at week 4, from a patient treated with tofacitinib. The receptors here all came from a human donor with alopecia areata. The CDR3 runs from the conserved cysteine through the conserved F or W. A row's size may be missing; if present it is once, few, many or a size class.

TRBJ2-7 | 12 | few | TRBV29-1 | CSVVIGAYEQYF
TRBJ2-7 | 15 | NA | TRBV2 | CASSESPGYSYEQYF
TRBJ1-2 | 13 | NA | TRBV9 | CASSRDRNYGYTF
TRBJ1-5 | 15 | NA | TRBV2 | CASKPGPYQNQPQHF
TRBJ2-1 | 16 | many | TRBV19 | CASSFTGTSSYNEQFF
TRBJ2-1 | 12 | NA | TRBV4-3 | CASSQGYNEQFF
TRBJ1-1 | 14 | NA | TRBV25-1 | CASSEYGAQGEAFF
TRBJ2-7 | 14 | few | TRBV14 | CASSQGTGTYEQYF
TRBJ2-7 | 12 | NA | TRBV6-6 | CASKGHLDEQYF
TRBJ2-7 | 13 | NA | TRBV7-2 | CASSYDRGGEQYF
TRBJ1-2 | 12 | NA | TRBV29-1 | CSVEDLEKGRPF
TRBJ2-6 | 16 | once | TRBV10-2 | CASSWSVDSGANVLTF
TRBJ2-1 | 14 | NA | TRBV29-1 | CSVVAGGRMNEQFF
TRBJ2-3 | 13 | NA | TRBV7-8 | CASSSDVTDTQYF
TRBJ2-5 | 16 | NA | TRBV2 | CASSAGEGVPEETQYF
TRBJ2-1 | 14 | NA | TRBV29-1 | CSVEDAQTGYEQFF
TRBJ1-2 | 10 | NA | TRBV30 | CAFRDSSYTF
TRBJ1-5 | 13 | once | TRBV7-9 | CASSLDRGQPQHF
TRBJ2-1 | 15 | NA | TRBV5-1 | CASSLEDSSYNEQFF
TRBJ2-7 | 14 | NA | TRBV30 | CAWSVLGARDEQYF
TRBJ2-7 | 17 | few | TRBV21-1 | CASSKASGTASSYEQYF
TRBJ1-1 | 13 | NA | TRBV25-1 | CASSELASTEAFF
TRBJ2-2 | 12 | NA | TRBV29-1 | CSVGSNTGELFF
TRBJ2-1 | 13 | few | TRBV30 | CAWSGGGYNEQFF
TRBJ1-1 | 14 | NA | TRBV30 | CAWSVNTMNTEAFF
TRBJ2-7 | 15 | NA | TRBV7-2 | CASSPRLAGDDEQYF
TRBJ2-1 | 12 | NA | TRBV2 | CASSEGSNEQFF
TRBJ2-4 | 16 | few | TRBV19 | CASSELSGGPKNIQYF
TRBJ1-5 | 14 | NA | TRBV19 | CASSMAQGGKPQHF
TRBJ2-2 | 13 | few | TRBV6-6 | CASSYGHTGELFF
TRBJ2-1 | 12 | NA | TRBV29-1 | CSVVGRGAEQFF
TRBJ1-1 | 13 | once | TRBV9 | CASSVAGEVEAFF
TRBJ2-5 | 13 | NA | TRBV27 | CASSFGNQETQYF
TRBJ1-2 | 14 | NA | TRBV19 | CASSPPGQGYGYTF
TRBJ1-1 | 18 | NA | TRBV7-2 | CASSLAGRWDSSNTEAFF
TRBJ2-7 | 12 | NA | TRBV30 | CAWRGRSYEQYF
TRBJ2-3 | 12 | NA | TRBV9 | CASSVGSDTQYF
TRBJ1-2 | 14 | NA | TRBV27 | CASSLSGPNYGYTF
TRBJ2-4 | 13 | NA | TRBV30 | CAWSEGGEGIQYF
TRBJ2-1 | 10 | NA | TRBV29-1 | CSTSGNEQFF
TRBJ2-1 | 18 | NA | TRBV25-1 | CASSERHRRPGGMCEQFF
TRBJ1-2 | 12 | NA | TRBV29-1 | CSVAGTRDGYTF
TRBJ2-5 | 15 | NA | TRBV5-1 | CASSLEVRGRETQYF